This T cell receptor (beta chain) was sequenced in a study of shared clonotypes between healthy human individuals. Whole-study context: Used for every donor were three CD4 naive, three CD4 memory, two CD8 naive and one CD8 memory plate.

CDR1 is SNHLY and CDR2 is FYNNEI in the germline V gene. The CDR3 totals 14 residues. V trimming: 5 bases; J trimming: 6 bases; junction bases outside the gene matches: 6. Assay used: immunoSEQ multiplex PCR; TCRdb lists only in-frame clones, some missing. Of 2,500,000 or so clones listed, around 94% are singletons. This chain connects TRBV2 to TRBJ2-3; 9 nucleotides line up with TRBD1. The TCR was taken from a man between 18 and 35 years old in good health. The specimen sequenced was naive CD4+ T cells sorted from blood. Described subset: CD45RA+ positively selected. CDR3 bases: TGTGCCAGCAGTAGGACAGGGGTCGGTGATACGCAGTATTTT. This codes for CASSRTGVGDTQYF.